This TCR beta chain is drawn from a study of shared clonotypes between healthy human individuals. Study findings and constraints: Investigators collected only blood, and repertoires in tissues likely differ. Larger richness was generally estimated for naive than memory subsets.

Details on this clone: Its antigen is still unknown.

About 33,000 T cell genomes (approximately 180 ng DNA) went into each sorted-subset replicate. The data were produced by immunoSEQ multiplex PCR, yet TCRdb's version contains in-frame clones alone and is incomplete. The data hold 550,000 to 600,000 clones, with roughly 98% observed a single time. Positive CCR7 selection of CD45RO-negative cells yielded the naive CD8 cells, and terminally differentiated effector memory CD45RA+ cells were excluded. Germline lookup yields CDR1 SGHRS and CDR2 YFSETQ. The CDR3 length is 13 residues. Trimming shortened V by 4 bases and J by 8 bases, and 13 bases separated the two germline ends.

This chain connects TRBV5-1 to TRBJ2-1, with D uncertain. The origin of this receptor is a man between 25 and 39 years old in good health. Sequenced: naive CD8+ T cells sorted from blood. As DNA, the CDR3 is TGCGCCAGCAGCCTCCTTCCTAAGGATGAGCAGTTCTTC. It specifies CASSLLPKDEQFF.